The sample holds one count of the clone carrying this T cell receptor (beta chain). Its target is unknown. The data derive from a study of T cells in tumors after PD-1 blockade. On the study more broadly: Prior checkpoint blockade, systemic immunosuppressant use, or anti-cancer therapy within 4 weeks excluded patients. Treatment was either pembrolizumab 200 mg every 3 weeks or cemiplimab 350 mg every 2 weeks. A subset received ongoing vismodegib 150 mg daily alongside anti-PD-1 therapy. Study-wide results and caveats: Peripheral recruitment is suggested, as some novel exhausted tumor clones were in pre-treatment blood.

Profiling relied on immunoSEQ multiplex PCR, and the TCRdb table lists in-frame clones only, not all of them. This sample has nearly 25,000 clones, with roughly 80% found just once. The origin of this receptor is a human donor with basal cell carcinoma. This sample comprised PBMCs, obtained after anti-PD-1 treatment.

The CDR3 reads CASSYGTVNTEAFF. CDR3 nucleotides: TGTGCCAGCAGTTACGGGACGGTGAACACTGAAGCTTTCTTT. The chain recombines TRBV6-6 with TRBJ1-1; D is possibly TRBD1 (5 bases). The CDR3 is made up of 14 amino acids. V lost 2 bases and J lost 0, with 7 bases in between. Germline assignment: CDR1 MNHNY and CDR2 SVGAGI (reference sequence).